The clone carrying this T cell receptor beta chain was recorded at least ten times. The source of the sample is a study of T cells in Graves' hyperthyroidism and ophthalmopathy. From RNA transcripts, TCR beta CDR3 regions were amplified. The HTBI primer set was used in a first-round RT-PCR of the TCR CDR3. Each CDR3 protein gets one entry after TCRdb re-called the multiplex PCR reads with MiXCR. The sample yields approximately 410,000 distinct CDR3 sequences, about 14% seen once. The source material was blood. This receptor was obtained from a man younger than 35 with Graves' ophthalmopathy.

CDR3 nucleotide sequence: TGTGCCAGCAGCTTAGGGGCAGAAGAGACCCAGTACTTC. Translation: CASSLGAEETQYF. The rearrangement joins TRBV7-3 to TRBJ2-5, with D perhaps matching TRBD1 (5 bases). Germline assignment: CDR1 SGHTA and CDR2 FQGTGA. The V and J ends lost 2 bases and 3 bases respectively, with 7 bases between them. The CDR3 runs 13 residues. Complete variable domain (other parts from reference TRBV7-3 and TRBJ2-5): GAGVSQTPSNKVTEKGKYVELRCDPISGHTALYWYRQSLGQGPEFLIYFQGTGAADDSGLPNDRFFAVRPEGSVSTLKIQRTERGDSAVYLCASSLGAEETQYFGPGTRLLVL.